The TCR beta chain described here comes from a study of blood T cell repertoires in COVID-19 (dated by TCRdb to 2020 to 2021). Context from the whole study: Samples covering the acute and convalescent phases of COVID-19 were provided by collaborators in the United States, Italy and Spain. The dataset comprised deeply sampled blood TCRbeta repertoires from subjects exposed to, actively infected with, or recovered from COVID-19. Sample metadata almost always included a de-identified subject ID, COVID-19 status, age in years and sex. The material from the prospective study consisted of cDNA or gDNA derived from T cells, B-cell-depleted T cells, or PBMCs. The repertoires were made available in a free public database intended to serve as a resource for research on the immune response to SARS-CoV-2. HLA class I and class II types, where available, came from metadata supplied by the sample provider rather than from assay-based typing. Samples came from the ongoing ImmuneRACE study (first 160 participants) plus 1,254 subjects from 6 global collaborators. Paper-wide results and their limitations: How much clinical and demographic metadata was included differed by source and by participant, and the metadata was provided uncurated.

The CDR3 numbers 20 residues from cysteine through phenylalanine. This entry keeps only the CDR3 DNA: 60 bases, framed from base 1. V is reduced by 4 bases and J by 0 bases, leaving a spacing of 27 bases between them. CDR1 and CDR2 are read off the germline V gene as MNHNS and SASEGT. The immunoSEQ Assay, a bias-controlled multiplex PCR, was used to amplify TCRbeta CDR3 regions from genomic DNA. The paper's processing steps were these. Within the assay, amplification of reference gene primers was used to estimate how many nucleated cells each sample contained. To quantify the absolute abundance of each unique TCRbeta CDR3 rearrangement, sequence reads were collapsed and filtered. Productive Simpson clonality was computed per sample as the square root of Simpson's diversity index over productive rearrangements. Entries here come from immuneACCESS through TCRdb and include only in-frame sequences with V and J called. Some clones fail to appear in such tables; in the studies checked, an unresolved V gene covers under half of the shortfall, and the cause of the remainder is unknown. The DNA was the basis for D and trimming; V, J and clone size are from that table. This sample is represented by some 160,000 clones; roughly nine tenths of them were singletons. The ten biggest clones cover roughly 3% of the sample.

Whole blood was collected in K2EDTA tubes by collaborating institutions according to the institutions' own protocols. Collaborator samples were shipped for TCRbeta analysis as frozen whole blood, isolated PBMCs, or DNA extracted from either sample type. To note about this clone: Its cognate antigen has yet to be identified. Per-base qualities were not stored, and no clone one base away is much larger.

The sequence came from a woman aged 60 to 75 with active COVID-19. The sequenced sample was peripheral blood. Recombination connected TRBV6-1 to TRBJ1-1, with a weak D call of TRBD1 (5 bases match). The CDR3 protein sequence reads: CASSGRRGGVSWTMNTEAFF. The nucleotide sequence reads TGTGCCAGCAGTGGAAGACGTGGGGGGGTCTCCTGGACCATGAACACTGAAGCTTTCTTT.